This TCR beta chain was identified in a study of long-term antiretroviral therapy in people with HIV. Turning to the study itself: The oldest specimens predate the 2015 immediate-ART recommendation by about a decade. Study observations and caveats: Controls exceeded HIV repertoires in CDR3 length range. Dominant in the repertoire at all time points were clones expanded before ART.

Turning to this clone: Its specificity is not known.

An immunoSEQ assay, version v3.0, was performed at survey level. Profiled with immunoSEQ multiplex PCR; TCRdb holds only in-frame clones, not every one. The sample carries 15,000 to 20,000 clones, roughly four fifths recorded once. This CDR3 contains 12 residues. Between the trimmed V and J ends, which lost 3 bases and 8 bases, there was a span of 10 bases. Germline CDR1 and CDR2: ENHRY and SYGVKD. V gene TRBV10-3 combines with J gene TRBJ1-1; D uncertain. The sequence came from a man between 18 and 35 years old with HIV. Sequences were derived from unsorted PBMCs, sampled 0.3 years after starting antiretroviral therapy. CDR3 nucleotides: TGTGCCATCAGTGATCCCGGGCTAGAAGCTTTCTTT. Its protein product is CAISDPGLEAFF.